These T cell receptor beta chains were read from a single sample in a study of cytomegalovirus exposure and HLA in healthy donors. Clones were read by immunoSEQ multiplex PCR, and TCRdb kept only the in-frame ones, dropping some. The data contain approximately 65,000 clones, under 96% of them singletons. The sample taken for sequencing was PBMCs. Source of these receptors: a woman aged 18-30 years in good health and CMV-seropositive. The CDR3 runs from the conserved cysteine through the conserved F or W. Each record gives: clone size, J gene, V gene, D gene, CDR3 DNA, CDR3 protein. A D gene is named only where the DNA matches it firmly. Clone size is shown for a subset of rows, as once, few, many or a class of expanded clone.

>.|TRBJ2-5|TRBV18|.
TGTGCCAGCTCACCACTTCGCGGGGTCGAGACCCAGTACTTC
CASSPLRGVETQYF
>.|TRBJ1-2|TRBV28|.
TGTGCCACCACAGACAGCAAGTATGGCTACACCTTC
CATTDSKYGYTF
>.|TRBJ1-4|TRBV4-1|.
TGCGCCAGCAGCCAAGTCGGGGACATAGGCGAAAAACTGTTTTTT
CASSQVGDIGEKLFF
>.|TRBJ2-1|TRBV20-1|.
TGCAGTGCATTCGCCGGCAATGAGCAGTTCTTC
CSAFAGNEQFF
>.|TRBJ1-5|TRBV18|.
TGTGCCAGCTCACCAACGGTTAATAGCAATCAGCCCCAGCATTTT
CASSPTVNSNQPQHF
>.|TRBJ2-7|TRBV19|.
TGTGCCAGTAGTTCTGGACTGCCCTACGAGCAGTACTTC
CASSSGLPYEQYF
>.|TRBJ2-2|TRBV7-3|TRBD1
TGTGCCAGCAGCTTAATACAGGGGGCTTACACCGGGGAGCTGTTTTTT
CASSLIQGAYTGELFF
>.|TRBJ1-5|TRBV28|.
TGTGCCAGCAGTTTACGGAGCCAGCCCCAGCATTTT
CASSLRSQPQHF
>.|TRBJ2-7|TRBV2|TRBD1
TGTGCCAGCAGTCCCCCGGGACAGGGTTACGAGCAGTACTTC
CASSPPGQGYEQYF
>once|TRBJ2-7|TRBV7-9|.
TGTGCCAGCAGCCCCCCCGGGACACACTACGAGCAGTACTTC
CASSPPGTHYEQYF
>.|TRBJ2-5|TRBV4-3|.
TGCGCCAGCAGCCAGAGGGGGGACAGTAGGGGGGAGACCCAGTACTTC
CASSQRGDSRGETQYF
>.|TRBJ1-5|TRBV7-9|TRBD1
TGTGCCAGCAGCGGTCAGGGGGCAGGCAATCAGCCCCAGCATTTT
CASSGQGAGNQPQHF
>.|TRBJ1-2|TRBV27|.
TGTGCCAGCAGTTTAAATAGTAACTATGGCTACACCTTC
CASSLNSNYGYTF
>.|TRBJ2-7|TRBV28|TRBD1
TGTGCCAGCAGTTTATTTTGGACAGGGCGAGACGAGCAGTACTTC
CASSLFWTGRDEQYF
>.|TRBJ2-5|TRBV6-1|.
TGTGCCAGCAGCAGGCAGACCCAAGAGACCCAGTACTTC
CASSRQTQETQYF
>.|TRBJ1-2|TRBV4-3|.
TGCGCCAGCAGCCAAGATAGACAGGACTATGGCTACACCTTC
CASSQDRQDYGYTF
>.|TRBJ2-3|TRBV10-3|TRBD2
TGTGCCATCAGTGCGGGACTAGATACAGATACGCAGTATTTT
CAISAGLDTDTQYF
>once|TRBJ2-5|TRBV5-8|.
TGTGCCAGCAGCTTGTTTGGGTGGTCGGGTAAGGAGACCCAGTACTTC
CASSLFGWSGKETQYF
>.|TRBJ2-7|TRBV5-1|TRBD1
TGCGCCAGCAGCTTGGGGGGGACAGCCTACGAGCAGTACTTC
CASSLGGTAYEQYF
>once|TRBJ2-1|TRBV28|.
TGTGCCAGCAGTGCATATACAGCCGACAATGAGCAGTTCTTC
CASSAYTADNEQFF
>.|TRBJ1-5|TRBV6-5|TRBD1
TGTGCCAGCAGTTACACCGCGACAGGGTTCAATCAGCCCCAGCATTTT
CASSYTATGFNQPQHF
>few|TRBJ2-7|TRBV7-3|TRBD2
TGTGCCAGCAGCTTAACGCGGGAGTCCTCCTACGAGCAGTACTTC
CASSLTRESSYEQYF
>.|TRBJ2-1|TRBV9|.
TGTGCCAGCAGCCCCCCGGGTGCGACCAATGAGCAGTTCTTC
CASSPPGATNEQFF
>.|TRBJ2-3|TRBV7-6|TRBD2
TGTGCCAGCAGCCCTAGCGGGAGTGCAGATACGCAGTATTTT
CASSPSGSADTQYF
>once|TRBJ1-1|TRBV19|.
TGTGCCACCTACAGGAACACTGAAGCTTTCTTT
CATYRNTEAFF
>.|TRBJ2-5|TRBV19|.
TGTGCCAGTAGTATGTGGCCGGGCAGGGTAGAGACCCAGTACTTC
CASSMWPGRVETQYF
>.|TRBJ2-7|TRBV13|.
TGTGCCAGCAGCTCCCGACAGGTCTCCTACGAGCAGTACTTC
CASSSRQVSYEQYF
>.|TRBJ1-1|TRBV4-3|TRBD1
TGCGCCAGCGCTTACGGTACAGGGGCGAACACTGAAGCTTTCTTT
CASAYGTGANTEAFF
>.|TRBJ2-3|TRBV4-1|.
TGCGCCAGCAGCCTCCCAACGCGAGATACGCAGTATTTT
CASSLPTRDTQYF
>.|TRBJ2-7|TRBV11-1|.
TGTGCCAGCAGCTTCGCCCGAGGGCCCTACGAGCAGTACTTC
CASSFARGPYEQYF
>.|TRBJ2-1|TRBV7-8|TRBD1
TGTGCCAGCACCCCCGCACGGGACAGGGCATACAATGAGCAGTTCTTC
CASTPARDRAYNEQFF
>.|TRBJ1-2|TRBV25-1|.
TGTGCCACCAAGGGGCAAACCCTTGGCTACACCTTC
CATKGQTLGYTF
>.|TRBJ2-3|TRBV5-6|.
TGTGCCAGCATTTATCGGAGTATAAGCACAGATACGCAGTATTTT
CASIYRSISTDTQYF
>.|TRBJ1-2|TRBV5-1|.
TGCGCCAGCAGCTCGACTGGGTCCTTTAACTATGGCTACACCTTC
CASSSTGSFNYGYTF
>.|TRBJ2-6|TRBV4-3|TRBD1
TGCGCCAGCAGCCAAGAATGGGGACAGGCCCTCTCTGGGGCCAACGTCCTGACTTTC
CASSQEWGQALSGANVLTF
>.|TRBJ2-7|TRBV5-6|TRBD1
TGTGCCAGCAGCTTGGTCGCGGGACAGGGGCTCTACGAGCAGTACTTC
CASSLVAGQGLYEQYF
>.|TRBJ2-7|TRBV20-1|.
TGCAGTGCTGCTGACTCGCCGGAGCAGTACTTC
CSAADSPEQYF
>.|TRBJ2-4|TRBV19|TRBD2
TGTGCCAGTATGCGGACTAGCGCAACAAACATTCAGTACTTC
CASMRTSATNIQYF
>.|TRBJ2-7|TRBV27|TRBD2
TGTGCCAGCAGTTTACGGGGGGACTCCTACGAGCAGTACTTC
CASSLRGDSYEQYF
>.|TRBJ1-1|TRBV7-3|.
TGTGCCAGCAGCTGGGGTAAAGGGGCTGAAGCTTTCTTT
CASSWGKGAEAFF
>.|TRBJ2-1|TRBV5-8|TRBD2
TGTGCCAGCAGCTGGGACTACTACAATGAGCAGTTCTTC
CASSWDYYNEQFF
>.|TRBJ2-3|TRBV30|TRBD2
TGTGCCTGGAGTGTCAGTAGCGGGATGACAGATACGCAGTATTTT
CAWSVSSGMTDTQYF
>.|TRBJ1-2|TRBV4-2|.
TGTGCCAGCAGCCAAGGTGGAGGGTTCTTCAATAACTATGGCTACACCTTC
CASSQGGGFFNNYGYTF
>.|TRBJ2-5|TRBV9|TRBD1
TGTGCCAGCAGCGCCGGGACAGGGAGAGAGACCCAGTACTTC
CASSAGTGRETQYF
>.|TRBJ1-2|TRBV29-1|.
TGCAGCGTTGAACGGACAGCTAACTATGGCTACACCTTC
CSVERTANYGYTF
>.|TRBJ2-2|TRBV28|.
TGTGCCAGCGGAGGCTTACTGAACACCGGGGAGCTGTTTTTT
CASGGLLNTGELFF
>.|TRBJ1-2|TRBV28|.
TGTGCCAGCAGTGTACAGGGTGGCTACACCTTC
CASSVQGGYTF
>.|TRBJ1-2|TRBV19|.
TGTGCCAGTAGTATCCAGGGCTATGGCTACACCTTC
CASSIQGYGYTF
>.|TRBJ1-2|TRBV5-5|TRBD1
TGTGCCAGCAGCTTGGATCCGGGGACAGGAGGCTACACCTTC
CASSLDPGTGGYTF
>.|TRBJ2-7|TRBV4-3|TRBD2
TGCGCCAGCAGCCAAGATGCGGGAGGGTACGAGCAGTACTTC
CASSQDAGGYEQYF
>.|TRBJ1-2|TRBV19|TRBD1
TGTGCCAGTAGTACAACCGGGACAGGGAAAGGCTACACCTTC
CASSTTGTGKGYTF
>.|TRBJ2-7|TRBV5-1|.
TGCGCCAGCAGCTTGGTTCCAGGAGGATTAGGCTACGAGCAGTACTTC
CASSLVPGGLGYEQYF
>once|TRBJ1-1|TRBV6-1|.
TGTGCCAGCAGTAGGGGATTGAACACTGAAGCTTTCTTT
CASSRGLNTEAFF
>.|TRBJ1-1|TRBV27|.
TGTGCCAGCAGTCCCGCCTTGAAGGGGCGAATAACTTTCTTT
CASSPALKGRITFF
>.|TRBJ1-1|TRBV6-5|.
TGTGCCAGCAGTTACTTTCAGGGAAGGAACACTGAAGCTTTCTTT
CASSYFQGRNTEAFF
>.|TRBJ1-5|TRBV6-5|.
TGTGCCAGCAGCATGACAGAGGATCAGCCCCAGCATTTT
CASSMTEDQPQHF